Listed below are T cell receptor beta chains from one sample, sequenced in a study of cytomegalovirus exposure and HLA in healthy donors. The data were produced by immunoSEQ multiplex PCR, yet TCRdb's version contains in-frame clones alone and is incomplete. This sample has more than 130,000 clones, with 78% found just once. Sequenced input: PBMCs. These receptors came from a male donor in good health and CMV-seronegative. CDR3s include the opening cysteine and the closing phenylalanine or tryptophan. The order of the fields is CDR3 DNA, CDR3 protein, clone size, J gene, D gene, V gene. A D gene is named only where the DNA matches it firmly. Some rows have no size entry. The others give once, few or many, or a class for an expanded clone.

CDR3 DNA: TGCGCCAGCAGCTTCGGGGGGGTCCAAGAGACCCAGTACTTC
CDR3 protein: CASSFGGVQETQYF
clone size: .
J gene: TRBJ2-5
D gene: TRBD2
V gene: TRBV5-1

CDR3 DNA: TGTGCCAGCAGCTTGAAGATAGGACAGAGTCCTGGTTCACCCCTCCACTTT
CDR3 protein: CASSLKIGQSPGSPLHF
clone size: .
J gene: TRBJ1-6
D gene: .
V gene: TRBV11-2

CDR3 DNA: TGTGCCAGCAGCCAAGATAAGGGGGCGCGCACCGGGGAGCTGTTTTTT
CDR3 protein: CASSQDKGARTGELFF
clone size: .
J gene: TRBJ2-2
D gene: TRBD1
V gene: TRBV14

CDR3 DNA: TGCGCCAGCAGCCAAGTAAGGGGGCAAGAGTACAAAAAACTGTTTTTT
CDR3 protein: CASSQVRGQEYKKLFF
clone size: few
J gene: TRBJ1-4
D gene: TRBD1
V gene: TRBV4-1

CDR3 DNA: TGTGCCCGCAGTTACTCGGGCAGGGGGAGCAATCAGCCCCAGCATTTT
CDR3 protein: CARSYSGRGSNQPQHF
clone size: .
J gene: TRBJ1-5
D gene: TRBD1
V gene: TRBV6-5

CDR3 DNA: TGTGCCAGCAGCGCTGGACAGACCTACGAGCAGTACTTC
CDR3 protein: CASSAGQTYEQYF
clone size: .
J gene: TRBJ2-7
D gene: .
V gene: TRBV9

CDR3 DNA: TGTGCCAGCAGAACTGGACAGGAAGGTAGAAGGGCCTACACCTTC
CDR3 protein: CASRTGQEGRRAYTF
clone size: .
J gene: TRBJ1-2
D gene: TRBD1
V gene: TRBV6-6

CDR3 DNA: TGTGCCAGCAGCTTGATCACAGACAATCAGCCCCAGCATTTT
CDR3 protein: CASSLITDNQPQHF
clone size: .
J gene: TRBJ1-5
D gene: .
V gene: TRBV5-5

CDR3 DNA: TGTGCCAGCAGTCCAAACGGGGGAAGTGTGCAGTACTTC
CDR3 protein: CASSPNGGSVQYF
clone size: .
J gene: TRBJ2-7
D gene: .
V gene: TRBV6-5

CDR3 DNA: TGCGCCAGCAGCTTGGGACTAGCGGGGAACACCGGGGAGCTGTTTTTT
CDR3 protein: CASSLGLAGNTGELFF
clone size: .
J gene: TRBJ2-2
D gene: TRBD2
V gene: TRBV5-1

CDR3 DNA: TGTGCCAGCAGCTCCAGGGACAGGAGGGATCAGCCCCAGCATTTT
CDR3 protein: CASSSRDRRDQPQHF
clone size: .
J gene: TRBJ1-5
D gene: TRBD1
V gene: TRBV7-8

CDR3 DNA: TGTGCCAGCAGTACAAACCAGGGGGCGCCCCAGCATTTT
CDR3 protein: CASSTNQGAPQHF
clone size: .
J gene: TRBJ1-5
D gene: TRBD1
V gene: TRBV2

CDR3 DNA: TGTGCCTGGAGGGGAGGGATAGGTCAGCCCCAGCATTTT
CDR3 protein: CAWRGGIGQPQHF
clone size: .
J gene: TRBJ1-5
D gene: .
V gene: TRBV30

CDR3 DNA: TGTGCCAGTAGTTCGAACAGGGAGCGGGAACGTTTAGAGACCCAGTACTTC
CDR3 protein: CASSSNRERERLETQYF
clone size: once
J gene: TRBJ2-5
D gene: .
V gene: TRBV19

CDR3 DNA: TGCGCCAGCAGCTTGGACCGGGAGACCCAGTACTTC
CDR3 protein: CASSLDRETQYF
clone size: .
J gene: TRBJ2-5
D gene: .
V gene: TRBV5-1

CDR3 DNA: TGTGCCAGCAGCGCGAATCAGGTTTTTAACACTGAAGCTTTCTTT
CDR3 protein: CASSANQVFNTEAFF
clone size: .
J gene: TRBJ1-1
D gene: .
V gene: TRBV9

CDR3 DNA: TGTGCCAGCAGCCCCACGACGTGGACAGCTAACGAGCAGTACTTC
CDR3 protein: CASSPTTWTANEQYF
clone size: .
J gene: TRBJ2-7
D gene: .
V gene: TRBV5-4

CDR3 DNA: TGCAGCGTTGCTTCTCTAGGGGGCGCAAACACTGAAGCTTTCTTT
CDR3 protein: CSVASLGGANTEAFF
clone size: .
J gene: TRBJ1-1
D gene: TRBD1
V gene: TRBV29-1

CDR3 DNA: TGTGCCAGCAGCTCGGGACAGTGCAATCAGCCCCAGCATTTT
CDR3 protein: CASSSGQCNQPQHF
clone size: .
J gene: TRBJ1-5
D gene: TRBD1
V gene: TRBV11-3

CDR3 DNA: TGTGCCAGCAGTTTATCGACAGCTAACTATGGCTACACCTTC
CDR3 protein: CASSLSTANYGYTF
clone size: .
J gene: TRBJ1-2
D gene: .
V gene: TRBV27

CDR3 DNA: TGTGCCAGTAGTATAGTTGGACTAGCGAGAGGAACAGATACGCAGTATTTT
CDR3 protein: CASSIVGLARGTDTQYF
clone size: .
J gene: TRBJ2-3
D gene: TRBD2
V gene: TRBV19

CDR3 DNA: TGCGCCAGCAGCCGGACAGGGTCCAATGAGCAGTTCTTC
CDR3 protein: CASSRTGSNEQFF
clone size: many
J gene: TRBJ2-1
D gene: TRBD1
V gene: TRBV5-1

CDR3 DNA: TGTGCCAGCAGCTTAATGGCAGGGCATGCCACTGAAGCTTTCTTT
CDR3 protein: CASSLMAGHATEAFF
clone size: .
J gene: TRBJ1-1
D gene: .
V gene: TRBV7-3

CDR3 DNA: TGTGCCAGCAGCTGGTTAGCGGGGATGACCCAAGAGACCCAGTACTTC
CDR3 protein: CASSWLAGMTQETQYF
clone size: once
J gene: TRBJ2-5
D gene: TRBD2
V gene: TRBV7-9